Each of the 2 T cell receptor beta chains below was sequenced from the same sample in a study of vaccination and CD4 T cells after COVID-19 (dated by TCRdb to between 2020 and 2023). No antigens are known for them. The treatment or condition tag for this specimen amounts to: approximately 11-day PBMC culture with coronavirus spike peptide pools or control peptides (ViraFEST assay). CD4+ T cells from unexposed donors were collected before the COVID-19 pandemic (2011-2018). Preparation of the library involved PCR. TCRdb shows the sequencer as Illumina iSeq 100. DNA from cultured CD4+ T cells underwent TCR sequencing with the Oncomine TCR Beta short-read assay at the Johns Hopkins FTIC core. Genomic DNA was extracted from the cultured CD4+ T cells with the QIAamp micro DNA kit. TCRdb reprocessed the public reads (quality trimming at Q25 with fastp, clone calling with MiXCR) and kept in-frame beta chains. Rows are unified per CDR3 protein, each entry keeping the most common DNA and genes. The sample yields roughly 10,000 distinct CDR3 sequences; approximately 31% were counted once. Of the sample, approximately 15% is held by the ten largest clones.

Sequencing was carried out using CD4+ T cells from blood, cultured in vitro. The source is a human donor in good health.

The chain is built from TRBV7-3 and TRBJ2-1; D gene ambiguous. V was trimmed by 8 bases and J by 0 bases, leaving 14 bases between them. CDR1 SGHTA and CDR2 FQGTGA come from the germline V gene. There are 15 residues in the CDR3. CDR3 coding DNA: TGTGCCAGCGGATTCTCGACCAGCTCCTACAATGAGCAGTTCTTC. It codes for CASGFSTSSYNEQFF.

This clonotype has a handful of counts. The rearrangement uses TRBV25-1 and TRBJ1-6; TRBD1 matches 9 bases. CDR1 MGHDK and CDR2 SYGVNS come from the germline V gene. V shed 8 bases and J 9 bases; nucleotides not matched to a gene: 5. The length of the CDR3 is 13 residues. Written as DNA, the CDR3 is TGTGCCAGCGGGGACAGGGTCGGTTCACCCCTCCACTTT. Translated: CASGDRVGSPLHF. The full variable domain, in which reference TRBV25-1 and TRBJ1-6 provide the parts outside the CDR3, is EADIYQTPRYLVIGTGKKITLECSQTMGHDKMYWYQQDPGMELHLIHYSYGVNSTEKGDLSSESTVSRIRTEHFPLTLESARPSHTSQYLCASGDRVGSPLHFGNGTRLTVT.